This section outlines one T cell receptor (beta chain) sequence together with its context. Its antigen is unidentified. These data are taken from a study of CD8 T cells in ankylosing spondylitis. Quantitative 5'-RACE with molecular barcodes produced the TCR beta libraries. One entry per CDR3 protein results from TCRdb running MiXCR on the 5' RACE reads. The table lists some 450,000 distinct CDR3 sequences, approximately 17% of them singletons. This CDR3 spans 13 amino acids. Trimming stripped 0 bases from V and 6 bases from J, with 8 bases between. Per the germline V gene, CDR1 is ENHRY and CDR2 is SYGVKD. Whole-study findings and limits: Disease-associated clonotypes exhibited CD8+ identity and were relatively infrequent in peripheral blood. Clones linked to disease were reported to show significant enrichment in matched ankylosing spondylitis synovial fluid. Ankylosing spondylitis blood seemed to carry a telltale TCR beta motif made of eight highly homologous variants.

Sequencing was done on a sample of blood, either unsorted or a sorted T cell fraction (not recorded which). This sequence originates from a male donor with ankylosing spondylitis. This sequence joins TRBV10-3 and TRBJ2-5; D remains ambiguous. CDR3 region: CAISESGGQTQYF. CDR3 coding DNA: TGTGCCATCAGTGAGTCTGGTGGGCAGACCCAGTACTTC.